This TCR beta chain was sequenced for a study of chemoradiotherapy in HPV16-positive cancers. About this clone: Its antigen remains unidentified.

The V end lost 5 bases, the J end lost 2 bases, and 13 bases lay between the germline ends. This CDR3 is built from 15 residues. The germline V gene encodes CDR1 LNHDA and CDR2 SQIVND (reference sequence). Libraries were prepared by immunoSEQ multiplex PCR; TCRdb keeps only in-frame clonotypes and omits some of them. The data contain 30,000 or so clones, 70% to 90% of them singletons. Study-wide results and limits: During treatment, candidate HPV-specific clones and E7-related motifs expanded in tumor. Only a couple of HPV16-positive patients supplied the functional HPV-specificity definition.

Sequenced material: blood, taken from a patient who underwent chemoradiotherapy. This TCR came from a human donor with HPV-associated anogenital cancer. The gene calls are TRBV19 and TRBJ2-1; D might be TRBD1 (6 bases). CDR3: CASSSRGEAYNEQFF. In DNA form, the CDR3 reads TGTGCCAGTAGTTCCAGGGGCGAGGCCTACAATGAGCAGTTCTTC.